These T cell receptor beta chains were read from a single sample in a study of shared clonotypes between healthy human individuals. Data came from immunoSEQ multiplex PCR; TCRdb stores just in-frame clones and leaves some out. Of about 820,000 clones listed, 85% to 95% are singletons. What was sequenced was naive CD8+ T cells sorted from blood. The receptors originated from a man aged 25 to 40 in good health. CDR3s include the opening cysteine and the closing phenylalanine or tryptophan. D genes are given only for firm matches. Where a row states a size, it is once, few, many or the class of an expanded clone; other rows omit it.

length: 17; V: TRBV4-3; size: once; J: TRBJ2-1; D: NA; CDR3: CASSQETLYSSYNEQFF; DNA: TGCGCCAGCAGCCAAGAAACCCTCTATAGCTCCTACAATGAGCAGTTCTTC
length: 14; V: TRBV10-2; size: NA; J: TRBJ2-5; D: TRBD2; CDR3: CASIGVAGKETQYF; DNA: TGCGCCAGCATAGGAGTAGCGGGGAAAGAGACCCAGTACTTC
length: 12; V: TRBV29-1; size: NA; J: TRBJ1-1; D: NA; CDR3: CSVEVGQAEAFF; DNA: TGCAGCGTTGAAGTGGGGCAGGCTGAAGCTTTCTTT
length: 15; V: TRBV5-1; size: NA; J: TRBJ2-1; D: TRBD2; CDR3: CASSSVTSGHNEQFF; DNA: TGCGCCAGCAGCTCGGTGACTAGCGGCCACAATGAGCAGTTCTTC
length: 18; V: TRBV27; size: NA; J: TRBJ2-1; D: TRBD2; CDR3: CASSFGLAGGLSYNEQFF; DNA: TGTGCCAGCAGTTTTGGACTAGCGGGAGGGCTGTCCTACAATGAGCAGTTCTTC
length: 17; V: TRBV21-1; size: NA; J: TRBJ1-3; D: NA; CDR3: CASSEGQAPSSGNTIYF; DNA: TGTGCCAGCAGCGAGGGACAGGCCCCGAGTTCTGGAAACACCATATATTTT
length: 14; V: TRBV19; size: NA; J: TRBJ2-7; D: NA; CDR3: CASSPSGGSYEQYF; DNA: TGTGCCAGTAGCCCCTCCGGGGGCTCCTACGAGCAGTACTTC
length: 17; V: TRBV7-8; size: NA; J: TRBJ2-2; D: NA; CDR3: CASSLVWQGINTGELFF; DNA: TGTGCCAGCAGCTTAGTCTGGCAGGGAATTAACACCGGGGAGCTGTTTTTT
length: 14; V: TRBV10-2; size: NA; J: TRBJ2-1; D: TRBD2; CDR3: CASSYMGLDDEQFF; DNA: TGCGCCAGCAGTTACATGGGACTAGACGATGAGCAGTTCTTC
length: 13; V: TRBV11-2; size: NA; J: TRBJ2-7; D: TRBD1; CDR3: CASSWDRGREQYF; DNA: TGTGCCAGCAGCTGGGACAGGGGGCGGGAGCAGTACTTC
length: 14; V: TRBV7-9; size: NA; J: TRBJ2-7; D: TRBD1; CDR3: CASSQDRGPNEQYF; DNA: TGTGCCAGCAGCCAGGACAGGGGGCCGAACGAGCAGTACTTC
length: 16; V: TRBV27; size: NA; J: TRBJ2-7; D: TRBD2; CDR3: CASSLSNPLAAYEQYF; DNA: TGTGCCAGCAGTTTATCGAATCCCCTAGCGGCCTACGAGCAGTACTTC
length: 17; V: TRBV7-2; size: NA; J: TRBJ1-2; D: TRBD1; CDR3: CASSLVADRGLNYGYTF; DNA: TGTGCCAGCAGCTTAGTGGCCGACAGGGGGCTGAACTATGGCTACACCTTC
length: 15; V: TRBV7-9; size: NA; J: TRBJ1-1; D: NA; CDR3: CASSLNGGANTEAFF; DNA: TGTGCCAGCAGCTTAAACGGGGGGGCGAACACTGAAGCTTTCTTT
length: 13; V: TRBV5-4; size: NA; J: TRBJ2-5; D: NA; CDR3: CASSLSLDETQYF; DNA: TGTGCCAGCAGCTTGTCTTTAGATGAGACCCAGTACTTC
length: 14; V: TRBV28; size: NA; J: TRBJ2-7; D: NA; CDR3: CASSGWGASYEQYF; DNA: TGTGCCAGCAGTGGCTGGGGTGCCAGCTACGAGCAGTACTTC
length: 15; V: TRBV5-1; size: NA; J: TRBJ1-2; D: TRBD1; CDR3: CASSLYRGRSGGYTF; DNA: TGCGCCAGCAGCTTGTACAGGGGGCGCTCCGGTGGCTACACCTTC
length: 16; V: TRBV4-3; size: NA; J: TRBJ2-3; D: NA; CDR3: CASSQDRGSEVDTQYF; DNA: TGCGCCAGCAGCCAAGATAGGGGATCAGAGGTAGATACGCAGTATTTT
length: 15; V: TRBV19; size: NA; J: TRBJ2-1; D: TRBD1; CDR3: CASEVTGTGNNEQFF; DNA: TGTGCCTCAGAAGTAACCGGGACAGGGAACAATGAGCAGTTCTTC